These T cell receptor beta chains were read from a single sample in a study of shared clonotypes between healthy human individuals. Sequencing was performed with immunoSEQ multiplex PCR; in TCRdb, only in-frame clones are kept and a portion is missing. The sample gives a few million clones, just over 90% of which show up once; roughly 0.15% is in the top ten. The source material was naive CD4+ T cells sorted from blood. The receptors come from a young man in good health. The conserved cysteine and the conserved F or W are not part of the CDR3 here.

v_call cdr3_aa
TRBV11-2 ASSTQQGNEQY
TRBV11-2 ASSLNGQGPLAYNEQF
TRBV5-5 ASSLTSGSVTDTQY
TRBV2 ASSRDSLF
TRBV9 ASSVARPGGHYGYT
TRBV6-6 ASSYSGQGGYEQY
TRBV10-3 AISESGSNYGYT
TRBV19 ASSIPGSGTYEQY
TRBV7-9 ASSEGANSGANVLT
TRBV5-6 ASSFGQVMNTEAF
TRBV28 ATTDRYYGYT
TRBV6-6 ASSYVIGSGGAEAF
TRBV9 ASSVVHSNTEAF
TRBV7-2 ASSLFGFQY
TRBV6-1 ASSEARTGVYEQY
TRBV18 ASSPYETRGDTQY
TRBV10-3 AISEWTGGPYEQY
TRBV9 ASSTSGRGTDTQY
TRBV18 ASSPGQEGKLF
TRBV6-6 ASSKQGPGTEAF
TRBV4-1 ASSQGLAGVSSYEQY
TRBV7-2 ASTIHGGSNQPQH
TRBV30 AWSRGQGSYEQY
TRBV19 AGGRGGNQPQH
TRBV7-3 ASSPRGPRHSSYNEQF
TRBV15 ATSRVLAGYSGNTIY
TRBV19 ASSIGRGVTEAF
TRBV5-1 ASMLTGERPGANVLT
TRBV6-1 ASSEVSDEQY
TRBV19 ASTITGDSEAF
TRBV10-3 AISALGFDTGELF
TRBV11-2 ASSPLDRYYEQY
TRBV5-5 ASSLVRREQY
TRBV5-1 ASSLDGRYEQY
TRBV6-5 ASSGRTNSPLH
TRBV11-2 ASSLETGLEQY
TRBV4-3 ASSQDRDRGGQY
TRBV27 ASSSYSGRAKDTQY
TRBV5-5 ASSFRDFYNEQF
TRBV18 ASSPTSAPMDTQY
TRBV27 ASGPRAINQPQH
TRBV2 ATRGTGNEQF
TRBV4-1 ASSQRLAGSYEQY
TRBV5-6 ASSLVSRPNTGELF
TRBV5-1 ASTDLGPRNTEAF